This record covers a single T cell receptor beta chain. Generated by immunoSEQ multiplex PCR, the TCRdb table keeps only in-frame clones and is missing some. The sample contains over 25,000 clones, around three quarters of which appear only once. Time point here: cycle 4 day 1 (C4D1), after less than 7 weeks of nivolumab. Each of the patients experienced relapse following autologous stem cell transplantation, and their brentuximab vedotin exposure differed. The data are from a study of PD-1 blockade in classical Hodgkin lymphoma. Germline V gene data show CDR1 as SGHDT and CDR2 as YYEEEE. The CDR3 sequence is 16 residues long. Trimming shortened V by 1 base and J by 1 base, and 14 bases separated the two germline ends.

The TCR comes from a human donor with classical Hodgkin lymphoma. V gene TRBV5-6 combines with J gene TRBJ1-1; D is unclear. This specimen was peripheral blood mononuclear cells (PBMCs), taken before the fourth cycle of nivolumab. The chain's CDR3 is CASSLLAGLTNTEAFF. The CDR3 nucleotides are TGTGCCAGCAGCTTGCTCGCAGGACTAACGAACACTGAAGCTTTCTTT.